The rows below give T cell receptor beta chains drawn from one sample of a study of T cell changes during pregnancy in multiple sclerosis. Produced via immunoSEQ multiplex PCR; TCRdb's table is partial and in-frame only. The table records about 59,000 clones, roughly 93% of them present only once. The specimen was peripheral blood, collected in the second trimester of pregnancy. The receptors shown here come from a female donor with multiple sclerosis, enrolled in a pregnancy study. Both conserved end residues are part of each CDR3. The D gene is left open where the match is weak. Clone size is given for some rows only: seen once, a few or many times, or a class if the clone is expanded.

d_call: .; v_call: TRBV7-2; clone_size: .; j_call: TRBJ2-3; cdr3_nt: TGTGCCAGCAGCTTTAGGACAAGAACAGCAGATACGCAGTATTTT; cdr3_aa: CASSFRTRTADTQYF
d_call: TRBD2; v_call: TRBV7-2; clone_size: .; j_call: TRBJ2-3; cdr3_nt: TGTGCCAGCAGCCGCGGGGGGGGCACAGATACGCAGTATTTT; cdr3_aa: CASSRGGGTDTQYF
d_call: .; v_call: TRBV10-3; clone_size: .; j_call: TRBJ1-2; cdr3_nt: TGTGCCATCAGTGAGTCCACTGAGTCTTACTATGGCTACACCTTC; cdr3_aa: CAISESTESYYGYTF
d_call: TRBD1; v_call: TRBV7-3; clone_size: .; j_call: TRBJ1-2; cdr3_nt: TGTGCCAGCAGCCCATCGTCAGGGGGTAACGGCTACACCTTC; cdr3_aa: CASSPSSGGNGYTF
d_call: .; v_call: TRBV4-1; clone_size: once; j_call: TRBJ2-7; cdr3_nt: TGCGCCAGCAGCCGGGGGGACGGGAGCTCCTACGAGCAGTACTTC; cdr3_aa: CASSRGDGSSYEQYF
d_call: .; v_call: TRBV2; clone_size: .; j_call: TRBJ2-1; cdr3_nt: TGTGCCAGCAGTGAATCCCTCAGGGTAAATGAGCAGTTCTTC; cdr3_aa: CASSESLRVNEQFF
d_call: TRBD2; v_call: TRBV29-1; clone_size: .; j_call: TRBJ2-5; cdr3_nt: TGCAGCGTTGAATTGGGCGGGGGTTGGGGTGAGCAGTACTTC; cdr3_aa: CSVELGGGWGEQYF
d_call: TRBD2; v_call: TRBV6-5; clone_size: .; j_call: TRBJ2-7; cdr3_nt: TGTGCCAGCAGCTACACCCGGGGGGGTTACGAGCAGTACTTC; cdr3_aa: CASSYTRGGYEQYF
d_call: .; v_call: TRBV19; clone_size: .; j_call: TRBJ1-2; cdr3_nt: TGTGCCAGTAGTCCCTGGGCGAGTCTTAACTATGGCTACACCTTC; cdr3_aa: CASSPWASLNYGYTF
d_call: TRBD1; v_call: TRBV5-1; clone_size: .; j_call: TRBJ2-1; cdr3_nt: TGCGCCAGCAGCTTGGCACAGGGGTCTTACAATGAGCAGTTCTTC; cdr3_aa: CASSLAQGSYNEQFF
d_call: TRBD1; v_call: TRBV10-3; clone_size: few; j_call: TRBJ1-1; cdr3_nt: TGTGCCATCAGTAACACAGGGGGGGCCACTGAAGCTTTCTTT; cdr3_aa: CAISNTGGATEAFF
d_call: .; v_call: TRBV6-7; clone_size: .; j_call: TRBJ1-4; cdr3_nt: TGTGCCAGCAGTTTGAGAGGAGGGACTAATGAAAAACTGTTTTTT; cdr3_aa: CASSLRGGTNEKLFF
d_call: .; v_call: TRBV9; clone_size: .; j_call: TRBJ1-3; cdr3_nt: TGTGCCAGCAGCCCACCTCCAGGGGTAGCTGGAAACACCATATATTTT; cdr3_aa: CASSPPPGVAGNTIYF
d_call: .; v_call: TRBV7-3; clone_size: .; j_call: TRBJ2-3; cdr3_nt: TGTGCCAGCAGCTCGGAAAGCGCAGATACGCAGTATTTT; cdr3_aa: CASSSESADTQYF
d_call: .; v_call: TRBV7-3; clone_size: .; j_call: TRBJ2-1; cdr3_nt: TGTGCCAGCAGCTTAGACGGTGGGCCATACAATGAGCAGTTCTTC; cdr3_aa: CASSLDGGPYNEQFF
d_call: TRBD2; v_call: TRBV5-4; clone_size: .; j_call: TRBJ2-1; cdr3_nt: TGTGCCAGCAGCTTGGATGGAGGGACTAACGAGCAGTTCTTC; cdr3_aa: CASSLDGGTNEQFF
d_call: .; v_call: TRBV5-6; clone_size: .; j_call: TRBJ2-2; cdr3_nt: TGTGCCAGCAGCCAGCTACAGACTAGGACCGGGGAGCTGTTTTTT; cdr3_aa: CASSQLQTRTGELFF
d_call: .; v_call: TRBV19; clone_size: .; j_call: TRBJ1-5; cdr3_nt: TGTGCCTGCACTCGCCTAGGGGGTTTTCATCAGCCCCAGCATTTT; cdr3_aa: CACTRLGGFHQPQHF
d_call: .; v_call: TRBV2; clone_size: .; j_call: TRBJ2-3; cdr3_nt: TGTGCCAGCAGTGAACTAGTCACAGATACGCAGTATTTT; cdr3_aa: CASSELVTDTQYF
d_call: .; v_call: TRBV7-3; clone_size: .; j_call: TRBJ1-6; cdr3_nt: TGTGCCAGCAGCTTAGGAGGACGGATTAATTCACCCCTCCACTTT; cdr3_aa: CASSLGGRINSPLHF
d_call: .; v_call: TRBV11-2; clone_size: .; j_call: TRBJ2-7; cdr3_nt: TGTGCCAGCAGCTTAGATTTTCGCGGCCTTTCCCGGGAGCAGTACTTC; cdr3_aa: CASSLDFRGLSREQYF
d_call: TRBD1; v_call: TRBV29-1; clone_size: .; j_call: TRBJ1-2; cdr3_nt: TGCAGCGCAATGACAGGGTTCGACTATGGCTACACCTTC; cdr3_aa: CSAMTGFDYGYTF
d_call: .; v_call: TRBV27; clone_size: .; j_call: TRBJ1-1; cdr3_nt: TGTGCCAGCAGTTTAATGGGGGGAGCTTTCTTT; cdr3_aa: CASSLMGGAFF
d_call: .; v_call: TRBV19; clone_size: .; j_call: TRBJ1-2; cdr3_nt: TGTGCCAGTAGTTCGCAGAGGCGGACGGGGAGGGGCGCCGGCGGCTACACCTTC; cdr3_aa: CASSSQRRTGRGAGGYTF
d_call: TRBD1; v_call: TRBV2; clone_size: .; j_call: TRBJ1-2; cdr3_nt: TGTGCCAGCAGCCGGGACAGTAACTATGGCTACACCTTC; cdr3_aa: CASSRDSNYGYTF
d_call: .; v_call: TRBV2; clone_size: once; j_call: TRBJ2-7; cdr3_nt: TGTGCCAGCAGTGAAGTAGCTCGTGGGGGGAACTACGAGCAGTACTTC; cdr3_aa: CASSEVARGGNYEQYF
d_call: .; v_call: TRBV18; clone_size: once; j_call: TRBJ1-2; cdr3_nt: TGTGCCAGCTCACCACGGGCCAGTAGGAACTATGGCTACACCTTC; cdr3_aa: CASSPRASRNYGYTF
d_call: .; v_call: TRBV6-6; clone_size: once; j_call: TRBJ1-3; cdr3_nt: TGTGCCAGCAGGAGGAGCGCCATCTCTGGAAACACCATATATTTT; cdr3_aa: CASRRSAISGNTIYF
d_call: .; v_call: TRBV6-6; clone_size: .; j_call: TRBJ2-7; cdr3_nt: TGTGCCAGCAAAGACCGGGGACAATCCTACGAGCAGTACTTC; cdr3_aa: CASKDRGQSYEQYF
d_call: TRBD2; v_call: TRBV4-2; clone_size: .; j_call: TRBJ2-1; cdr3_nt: TGTGCCAGCAGCCGGCAAGGCGGGGGAGACTACAATGAGCAGTTCTTC; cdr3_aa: CASSRQGGGDYNEQFF
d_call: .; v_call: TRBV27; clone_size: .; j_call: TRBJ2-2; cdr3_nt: TGTGCCAGCAGTTTATCGTTCGGGACCGGGGAGCTGTTTTTT; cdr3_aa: CASSLSFGTGELFF
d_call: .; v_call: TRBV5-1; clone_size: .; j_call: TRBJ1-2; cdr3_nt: TGCGCCAGCAGCTTGGTGGCGGGGAACTATGGCTACACCTTC; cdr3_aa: CASSLVAGNYGYTF
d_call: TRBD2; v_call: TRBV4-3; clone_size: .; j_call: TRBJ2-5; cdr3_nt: TGCGCCAGCAGCCACGGACTAGCGGGGGGGCAACAAGAGACCCAGTACTTC; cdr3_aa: CASSHGLAGGQQETQYF
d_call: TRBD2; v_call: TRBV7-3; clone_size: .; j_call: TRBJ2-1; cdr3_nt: TGTGCCAGCAGCTTAATGGGTTTGCTAGCGGGGGGCGCTGAGCAGTTCTTC; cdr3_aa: CASSLMGLLAGGAEQFF
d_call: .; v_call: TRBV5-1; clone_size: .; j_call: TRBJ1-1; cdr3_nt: TGCGCCAGCAGCTTGACAGGTCAGAACACTGAAGCTTTCTTT; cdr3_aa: CASSLTGQNTEAFF
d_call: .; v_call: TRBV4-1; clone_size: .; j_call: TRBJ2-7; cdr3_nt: TGCGCCAGCAGCCAAGGGCAGGGAAAAGGCGTCTACGAGCAGTACTTC; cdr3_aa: CASSQGQGKGVYEQYF
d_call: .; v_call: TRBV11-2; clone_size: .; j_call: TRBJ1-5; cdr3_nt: TGTGCCAGCAGCTCGAGCCGCGGGGCGAGGGATCAGCCCCAGCATTTT; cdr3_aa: CASSSSRGARDQPQHF
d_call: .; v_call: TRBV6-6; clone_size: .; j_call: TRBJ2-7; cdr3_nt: TGTGCCAGCACCTCGAGCAAGAGCCAGGGCACCTACGAGCAGTACTTC; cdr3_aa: CASTSSKSQGTYEQYF
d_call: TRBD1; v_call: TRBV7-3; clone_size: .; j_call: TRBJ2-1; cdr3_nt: TGTGCCAGCAGCTTAAATCAGGACAGGGTCCTCCCTAAGTTCTTC; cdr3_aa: CASSLNQDRVLPKFF
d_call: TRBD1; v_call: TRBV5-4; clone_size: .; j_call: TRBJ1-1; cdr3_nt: TGTGCCAGCAGCTTGGAACAGGGGAGGACTGAAGCTTTCTTT; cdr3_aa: CASSLEQGRTEAFF
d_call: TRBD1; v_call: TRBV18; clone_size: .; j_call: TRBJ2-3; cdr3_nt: TGTGCCAGCTCGTCCCGGGACAGGCGCACAGATACGCAGTATTTT; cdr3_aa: CASSSRDRRTDTQYF
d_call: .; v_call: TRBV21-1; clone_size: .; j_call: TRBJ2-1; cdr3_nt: TGTGCCAGCAGCAAAAATAAGGGGGATTACAATGAGCAGTTCTTC; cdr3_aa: CASSKNKGDYNEQFF
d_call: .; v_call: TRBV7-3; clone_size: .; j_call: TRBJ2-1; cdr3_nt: TGTGCCAGCAGCCCTTTCGCCGGCTACAATGAGCAGTTCTTC; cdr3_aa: CASSPFAGYNEQFF
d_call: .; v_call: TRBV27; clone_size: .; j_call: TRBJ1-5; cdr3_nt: TGTGCCAGCAGTGCGGTTGGAGGCAATCAGCCCCAGCATTTT; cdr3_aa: CASSAVGGNQPQHF
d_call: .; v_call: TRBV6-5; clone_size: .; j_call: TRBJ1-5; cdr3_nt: TGTGCCAGCAGCAGCCTGGGGGGGTACCAGCCCCAGCATTTT; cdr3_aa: CASSSLGGYQPQHF
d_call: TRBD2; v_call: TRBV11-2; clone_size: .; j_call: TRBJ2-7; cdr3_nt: TGTGCCAGCAGCCCTTCTAGCGGGGCGGTCGAGCAGTACTTC; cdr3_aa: CASSPSSGAVEQYF
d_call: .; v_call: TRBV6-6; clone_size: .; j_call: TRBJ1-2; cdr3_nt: TGTGCCAGTAAAGACTCTAACTATGGCTACACCTTC; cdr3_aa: CASKDSNYGYTF
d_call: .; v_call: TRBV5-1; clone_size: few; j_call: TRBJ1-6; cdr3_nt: TGCGCCAGCGGTGAAGAGCCAAGTTCACCCCTCCACTTT; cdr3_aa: CASGEEPSSPLHF
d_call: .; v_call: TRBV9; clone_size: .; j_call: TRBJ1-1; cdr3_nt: TGTGCCAGCAGCGTCAGACAGGAGAACACTGAAGCTTTCTTT; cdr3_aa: CASSVRQENTEAFF
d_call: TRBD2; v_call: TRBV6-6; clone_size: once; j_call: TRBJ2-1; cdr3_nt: TGTGCCAGCAGTTACAAAGCGGGGGATTTCAATGAGCAGTTCTTC; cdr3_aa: CASSYKAGDFNEQFF
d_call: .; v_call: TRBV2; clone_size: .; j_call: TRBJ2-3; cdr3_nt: TGTGCCAGCAGTCCCGACAGTACAGATACGCAGTATTTT; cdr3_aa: CASSPDSTDTQYF
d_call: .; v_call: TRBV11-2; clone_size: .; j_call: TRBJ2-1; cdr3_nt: TGTGCCAGCAGCTTAGCGGGGAGCTCCTACAATGAGCAGTTCTTC; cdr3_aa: CASSLAGSSYNEQFF
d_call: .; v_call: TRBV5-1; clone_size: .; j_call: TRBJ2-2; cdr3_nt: TGCGCCAGCAGCTTGGAGGGCAGTTTGACAGGCGCCGGGGAGCTGTTTTTT; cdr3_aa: CASSLEGSLTGAGELFF
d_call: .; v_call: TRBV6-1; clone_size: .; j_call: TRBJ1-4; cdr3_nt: TGTGCCAGCAGTGAAGCGCGGGGTATCAGGGAAAAACTGTTTTTT; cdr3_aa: CASSEARGIREKLFF
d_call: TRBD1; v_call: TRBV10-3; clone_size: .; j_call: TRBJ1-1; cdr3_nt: TGTGCCATCAGAGGGACAGGGAGGACTGAAGCTTTCTTT; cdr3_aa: CAIRGTGRTEAFF
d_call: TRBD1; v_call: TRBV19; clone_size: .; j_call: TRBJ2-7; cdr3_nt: TGTGCCAGTAGTACCGGACAGGGCAAGGCCTACGAGCAGTACTTC; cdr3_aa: CASSTGQGKAYEQYF
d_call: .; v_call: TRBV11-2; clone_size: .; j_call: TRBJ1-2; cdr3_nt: TGTGCCAGCAGCGTATCAGGGTATGGCTACACCTTC; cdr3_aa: CASSVSGYGYTF